These T cell receptor beta chains were read from a single sample in a study of regulatory T cells in long-lasting Graves disease. TCRdb redid the calling of the multiplex PCR reads with MiXCR, one entry per CDR3 protein. The data show hundreds of thousands of distinct CDR3 sequences, with about 15% seen just once and more than 15% held by the top ten. These data were also reused for a study on T cells in Graves' hyperthyroidism and ophthalmopathy.

This sample comprised peripheral blood mononuclear cells (PBMCs), obtained at new diagnosis, from a patient treated with antithyroid drugs. These receptors were collected from a woman in her twenties or thirties with Graves disease. Both conserved end residues are part of each CDR3. Each record gives: J gene, V gene, clone size, D gene, CDR3 protein, CDR3 DNA. The D gene is left open where the match is weak. Not every row has a clone size; where given, it reads once, few, many or a size class.

j_gene: TRBJ1-2; v_gene: TRBV5-1; abundance: few; d_gene: NA; CDR3aa: CASSLDPLYGYTF; CDR3nt: TGCGCCAGCAGCTTGGATCCCCTCTATGGCTACACCTTC
j_gene: TRBJ2-2; v_gene: TRBV5-1; abundance: few; d_gene: TRBD2; CDR3aa: CASSLAGLAGELFF; CDR3nt: TGCGCCAGCAGCTTGGCGGGACTAGCCGGGGAGCTGTTTTTT
j_gene: TRBJ1-1; v_gene: TRBV19; abundance: many; d_gene: NA; CDR3aa: CASKFEMRTEAFF; CDR3nt: TGTGCCAGTAAGTTTGAGATGCGGACTGAAGCTTTCTTT
j_gene: TRBJ2-6; v_gene: TRBV20-1; abundance: few; d_gene: TRBD2; CDR3aa: CSASGLAGTTGANVLTF; CDR3nt: TGCAGTGCTAGCGGGCTAGCGGGGACTACTGGGGCCAACGTCCTGACTTTC
j_gene: TRBJ2-1; v_gene: TRBV19; abundance: NA; d_gene: NA; CDR3aa: CASSSTPGLAYNEQFF; CDR3nt: TGTGCCAGTAGTTCGACCCCAGGGCTTGCCTACAATGAGCAGTTCTTC
j_gene: TRBJ2-3; v_gene: TRBV15; abundance: NA; d_gene: TRBD2; CDR3aa: CATSSRAGRATDTQYF; CDR3nt: TGTGCCACCAGCAGTAGAGCGGGAAGGGCCACAGATACGCAGTATTTT
j_gene: TRBJ2-3; v_gene: TRBV20-1; abundance: NA; d_gene: NA; CDR3aa: CSLSTDTQYF; CDR3nt: TGCAGCTTAAGTACAGATACGCAGTATTTT
j_gene: TRBJ2-2; v_gene: TRBV7-9; abundance: many; d_gene: TRBD2; CDR3aa: CASSSLAGGRTGELFF; CDR3nt: TGTGCCAGCAGCTCCTTAGCGGGAGGGCGCACCGGGGAGCTGTTTTTT
j_gene: TRBJ2-1; v_gene: TRBV25-1; abundance: few; d_gene: TRBD2; CDR3aa: CASSESAQAGGSGNEQFF; CDR3nt: TGTGCCAGCAGTGAATCCGCCCAAGCGGGAGGGTCGGGCAATGAGCAGTTCTTC
j_gene: TRBJ1-4; v_gene: TRBV15; abundance: many; d_gene: NA; CDR3aa: CATSRDNTGMKIF; CDR3nt: TGTGCCACCAGCAGAGATAACACAGGGATGAAGATCTTT
j_gene: TRBJ2-3; v_gene: TRBV6-1; abundance: many; d_gene: NA; CDR3aa: CASSVGSALGHSQYF; CDR3nt: TGTGCCAGCAGTGTGGGTAGCGCCCTAGGTCACTCGCAGTATTTT
j_gene: TRBJ2-3; v_gene: TRBV11-2; abundance: NA; d_gene: NA; CDR3aa: CASSSTAGSDTQYF; CDR3nt: TGTGCCAGCAGCTCCACCGCCGGTTCAGATACGCAGTATTTT
j_gene: TRBJ1-6; v_gene: TRBV6-1; abundance: NA; d_gene: NA; CDR3aa: CASLGVDSPLHF; CDR3nt: TGTGCCAGCCTTGGGGTGGACTCACCCCTCCACTTT
j_gene: TRBJ2-5; v_gene: TRBV10-3; abundance: many; d_gene: NA; CDR3aa: CAISEAGEETQYF; CDR3nt: TGTGCCATCAGTGAGGCCGGGGAGGAGACCCAGTACTTC
j_gene: TRBJ2-3; v_gene: TRBV6-2/TRBV6-3; abundance: NA; d_gene: NA; CDR3aa: CASSLRTTDTQYF; CDR3nt: TGTGCCAGCAGCCTACGGACCACAGATACGCAGTATTTT
j_gene: TRBJ2-7; v_gene: TRBV19; abundance: NA; d_gene: NA; CDR3aa: CASSVTLGYEQYF; CDR3nt: TGTGCCAGTAGTGTGACTCTGGGCTACGAGCAGTACTTC
j_gene: TRBJ2-7; v_gene: TRBV5-1; abundance: NA; d_gene: TRBD1; CDR3aa: CASSWGQGDEQYF; CDR3nt: TGCGCCAGCAGCTGGGGACAGGGAGACGAGCAGTACTTC
j_gene: TRBJ2-7; v_gene: TRBV19; abundance: many; d_gene: TRBD2; CDR3aa: CASSWTSGTSYEQYF; CDR3nt: TGTGCCAGTAGTTGGACTAGCGGGACCTCCTACGAGCAGTACTTC
j_gene: TRBJ2-7; v_gene: TRBV15; abundance: many; d_gene: NA; CDR3aa: CATSRATRGINEQYF; CDR3nt: TGTGCCACCAGCAGAGCAACCCGGGGAATCAACGAGCAGTACTTC
j_gene: TRBJ1-4; v_gene: TRBV7-9; abundance: few; d_gene: TRBD1; CDR3aa: CASSAPGGTNEKLFF; CDR3nt: TGTGCCAGCAGCGCGCCAGGGGGTACTAATGAAAAACTGTTTTTT
j_gene: TRBJ2-3; v_gene: TRBV27; abundance: many; d_gene: TRBD2; CDR3aa: CASSHTGGVLDTQYF; CDR3nt: TGTGCCAGCAGTCACACCGGGGGGGTGTTAGATACGCAGTATTTT
j_gene: TRBJ1-1; v_gene: TRBV4-1; abundance: few; d_gene: NA; CDR3aa: CASSQATAMDTEAFF; CDR3nt: TGCGCCAGCAGCCAAGCCACAGCTATGGACACTGAAGCTTTCTTT
j_gene: TRBJ1-1; v_gene: TRBV12-3/TRBV12-4; abundance: many; d_gene: NA; CDR3aa: CAQRDTMNTEAFF; CDR3nt: TGTGCCCAACGGGACACAATGAACACTGAAGCTTTCTTT
j_gene: TRBJ1-5; v_gene: TRBV27; abundance: many; d_gene: NA; CDR3aa: CASSFSGLGSQPQHF; CDR3nt: TGTGCCAGCAGTTTTTCGGGCCTCGGTTCCCAGCCCCAGCATTTT
j_gene: TRBJ2-7; v_gene: TRBV10-1; abundance: many; d_gene: TRBD2; CDR3aa: CASSELAGGPGSRQYF; CDR3nt: TGCGCCAGCAGTGAACTAGCGGGAGGGCCGGGATCGAGGCAGTACTTC
j_gene: TRBJ1-5; v_gene: TRBV10-3; abundance: few; d_gene: NA; CDR3aa: CAISKGGRGNQPQHF; CDR3nt: TGTGCCATCAGCAAGGGGGGCCGGGGCAATCAGCCCCAGCATTTT
j_gene: TRBJ2-1; v_gene: TRBV7-2; abundance: many; d_gene: NA; CDR3aa: CASSLMPGEYNEQFF; CDR3nt: TGTGCCAGCAGCTTAATGCCAGGGGAGTACAATGAGCAGTTCTTC
j_gene: TRBJ2-3; v_gene: TRBV7-2; abundance: many; d_gene: TRBD1; CDR3aa: CASSLYPRGGATGGGSDTQYF; CDR3nt: TGTGCCAGCAGCCTATACCCCCGAGGTGGGGCGACAGGGGGCGGATCGGATACGCAGTATTTT
j_gene: TRBJ2-7; v_gene: TRBV7-9; abundance: few; d_gene: NA; CDR3aa: CASSSGPGQYF; CDR3nt: TGTGCCAGCAGCTCAGGACCGGGGCAGTACTTC
j_gene: TRBJ2-4; v_gene: TRBV6-8; abundance: NA; d_gene: NA; CDR3aa: CASSYSELSRRDIQYF; CDR3nt: TGTGCCAGCAGTTACTCCGAACTAAGTCGACGGGACATTCAGTACTTC
j_gene: TRBJ2-2; v_gene: TRBV2; abundance: NA; d_gene: NA; CDR3aa: CASSEGLSTGELFF; CDR3nt: TGTGCCAGCAGTGAAGGGTTGAGCACCGGGGAGCTGTTTTTT
j_gene: TRBJ1-6; v_gene: TRBV27; abundance: few; d_gene: NA; CDR3aa: CASSPSSFRSYNSPLHF; CDR3nt: TGTGCCAGCAGCCCCTCATCTTTTAGGTCCTATAATTCACCCCTCCACTTT
j_gene: TRBJ1-6; v_gene: TRBV7-9; abundance: many; d_gene: NA; CDR3aa: CASSSHSTSPLHF; CDR3nt: TGTGCCAGCAGCTCACATAGTACCTCACCCCTCCACTTT
j_gene: TRBJ2-7; v_gene: TRBV7-9; abundance: many; d_gene: NA; CDR3aa: CASSSVRLAYEQYF; CDR3nt: TGTGCCAGCAGCTCTGTCCGACTGGCCTACGAGCAGTACTTC
j_gene: TRBJ1-2; v_gene: TRBV5-1; abundance: NA; d_gene: NA; CDR3aa: CASSSNGGLLPHYGYTF; CDR3nt: TGCGCCAGCAGCTCGAACGGCGGTCTTTTACCTCACTATGGCTACACCTTC
j_gene: TRBJ1-3; v_gene: TRBV12-3/TRBV12-4; abundance: NA; d_gene: TRBD1; CDR3aa: CASGPGGRNTIYF; CDR3nt: TGTGCCAGCGGACCAGGGGGCAGAAACACCATATATTTT
j_gene: TRBJ1-5; v_gene: TRBV12-3/TRBV12-4; abundance: NA; d_gene: NA; CDR3aa: CASSLGRRNQPQHF; CDR3nt: TGTGCCAGCAGTTTAGGGCGGCGGAATCAGCCCCAGCATTTT